The TCR beta chain described here comes from a study of blood T cells in healthy people across ages. A second PCR of 7 to 11 cycles used a sample-barcoded 5' primer and a J-beta primer mix. TCRdb ran MiXCR on the 5' RACE reads and lists one entry per CDR3 protein. Among just over 800,000 distinct CDR3 sequences listed, 62% were seen once. The V gene end was trimmed by 6 bases and the J gene end by 0 bases; junction bases not matched to a gene: 8. CDR3 length: 16 amino acids. Germline assignment: CDR1 DFQATT and CDR2 SNEGSKA (reference sequence). This sequence originates from a man aged 30 to 39 in good health. The sample was blood. The chain couples TRBV20-1 to TRBJ2-3, with TRBD2 matching over 11 bases. The CDR3 region has the DNA TGCAGTGCCCTCGAGACTAGCGGGGCCAGCACAGATACGCAGTATTTT. As protein: CSALETSGASTDTQYF.